Listed here is a single T cell receptor (beta chain). Some clones are missing from TCRdb's copy, which holds only in-frame ones; the method was immunoSEQ multiplex PCR. The sample carries about 170,000 clones, about 88% recorded once. The data were obtained in a study of blood T cell repertoires in COVID-19. V shed 0 bases and J 6 bases; nucleotides not matched to a gene: 5. The CDR3 covers 16 residues. Germline CDR1 SGHNT, CDR2 YYREEE (reference sequence). Sequences were obtained from peripheral blood. The rearrangement uses TRBV5-4 and TRBJ2-1; TRBD2 agrees at 11 bases. The receptor's source is a woman over 75 in a cohort sampled during active or convalescent COVID-19. CDR3 bases: TGTGCCAGCAGCTTGGGTCTAGCGGGAGGCTCCAATGAGCAGTTCTTC. This encodes CASSLGLAGGSNEQFF.